The clone carrying this T cell receptor (beta chain) was seen many times. These data originate in a study of T cells in Graves' hyperthyroidism and ophthalmopathy. Looked up from germline, CDR1 is LGHDT and CDR2 is YNNKEL (reference sequence). The CDR3 is made up of 17 amino acids. V shed 3 bases and J shed 3 bases, with 18 bases lying between them. TCR beta CDR3 region amplification was performed from RNA transcripts. Carried out on the TCR CDR3, a first-round RT-PCR used the HTBI primer set. TCRdb reanalysed the multiplex PCR reads using MiXCR and keeps one entry per CDR3 protein. Of about 380,000 distinct CDR3 sequences in the sample, approximately 13% were seen once.

The clonotype comes from a young man with Graves' hyperthyroidism that later progressed to Graves' ophthalmopathy. This chain connects TRBV3-1 to TRBJ2-1; possible D gene TRBD1, 7 bases. Sequenced material: blood. CDR3 sequence: CASSQAGQQPHYNEQFF. As DNA, the CDR3 is TGTGCCAGCAGCCAGGCGGGACAGCAACCTCACTACAATGAGCAGTTCTTC.